This T cell receptor beta chain was captured in a study of blood T cell repertoires in COVID-19. Study-wide background: T cells, B-cell-depleted T cells, or PBMCs provided the cDNA or gDNA that served as material.

This clone was observed a handful of times. Germline V gene lookup returns CDR1 MNHEY and CDR2 SVGAGI. The CDR3 runs to 15 residues. V lost 5 bases and J lost 4, with 15 bases in between. The repertoire was sequenced with immunoSEQ multiplex PCR; TCRdb's copy has only in-frame clones and lacks some. This sample has some 46,000 clones, with around 80% found just once. What was sequenced was peripheral blood. The V call is TRBV6-5, the J call TRBJ2-1, with a tentative D call TRBD1 (6 bases). This TCR was sampled from an older woman with acute or convalescent COVID-19. The CDR3 region has the DNA TGTGCCAGCAGTACCCGGGACAACTTATACAATGAGCAGTTCTTC. It specifies CASSTRDNLYNEQFF.